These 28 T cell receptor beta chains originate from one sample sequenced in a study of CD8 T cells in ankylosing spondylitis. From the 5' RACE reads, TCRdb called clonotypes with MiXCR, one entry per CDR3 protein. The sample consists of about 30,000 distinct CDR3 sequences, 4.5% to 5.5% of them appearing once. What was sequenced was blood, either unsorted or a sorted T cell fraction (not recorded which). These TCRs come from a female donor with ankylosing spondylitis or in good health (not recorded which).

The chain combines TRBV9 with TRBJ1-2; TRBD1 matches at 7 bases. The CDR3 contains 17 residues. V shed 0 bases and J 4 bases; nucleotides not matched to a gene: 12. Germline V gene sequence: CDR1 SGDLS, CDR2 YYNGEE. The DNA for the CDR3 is TGTGCCAGCAGCGTAGCCGAAGGGACGAGACAGGGCTATGGCTACACCTTC. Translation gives CASSVAEGTRQGYGYTF.

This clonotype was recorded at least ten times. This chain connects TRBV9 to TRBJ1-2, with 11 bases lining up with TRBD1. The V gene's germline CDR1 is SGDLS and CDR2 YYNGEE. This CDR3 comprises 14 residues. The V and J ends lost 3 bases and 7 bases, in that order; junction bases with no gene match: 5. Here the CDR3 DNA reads TGTGCCAGCAGCGGGACAGGGGGCGTGAGTGGCTACACCTTC. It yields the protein CASSGTGGVSGYTF.

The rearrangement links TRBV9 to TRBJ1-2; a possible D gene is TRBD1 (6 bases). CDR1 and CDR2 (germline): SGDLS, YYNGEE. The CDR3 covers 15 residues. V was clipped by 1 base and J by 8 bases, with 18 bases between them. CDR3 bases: TGTGCCAGCAGCGTATCCCGTGTTAAGGGGGAAGGCTACACCTTC. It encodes CASSVSRVKGEGYTF. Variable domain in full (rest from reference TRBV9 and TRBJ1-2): DSGVTQTPKHLITATGQRVTLRCSPRSGDLSVYWYQQSLDQGLQFLIQYYNGEERAKGNILERFSAQQFPDLHSELNLSSLELGDSALYFCASSVSRVKGEGYTFGSGTRLTVV.

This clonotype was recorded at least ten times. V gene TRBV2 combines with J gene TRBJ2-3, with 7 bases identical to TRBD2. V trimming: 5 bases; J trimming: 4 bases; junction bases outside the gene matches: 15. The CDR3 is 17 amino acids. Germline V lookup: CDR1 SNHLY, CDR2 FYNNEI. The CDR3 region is CASSSWEGYRQADTQYF. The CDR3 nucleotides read TGTGCCAGCAGTAGCTGGGAGGGCTATCGACAAGCAGATACGCAGTATTTT.

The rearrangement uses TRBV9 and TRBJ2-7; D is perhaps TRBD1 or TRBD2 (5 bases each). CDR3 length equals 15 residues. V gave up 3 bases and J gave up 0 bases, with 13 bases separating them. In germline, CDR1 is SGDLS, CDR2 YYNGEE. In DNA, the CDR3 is TGTGCCAGCAGCGGGGGGATAAAGAGCTCCTACGAGCAGTACTTC. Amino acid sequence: CASSGGIKSSYEQYF.

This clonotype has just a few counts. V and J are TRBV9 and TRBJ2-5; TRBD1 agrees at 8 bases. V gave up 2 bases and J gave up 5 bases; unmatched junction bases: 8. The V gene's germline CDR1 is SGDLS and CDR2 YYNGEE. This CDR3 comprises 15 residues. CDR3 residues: CASSVSPTGEETQYF. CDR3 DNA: TGTGCCAGCAGCGTGTCCCCGACAGGGGAGGAGACCCAGTACTTC.

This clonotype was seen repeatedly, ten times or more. The CDR3 sequence: CASSVGAEYEQYF. The CDR3, as DNA: TGTGCCAGCAGCGTAGGGGCAGAATACGAGCAGTACTTC. This sequence joins TRBV9 and TRBJ2-7; D is uncertain. The CDR3 runs 13 residues. Germline CDR1 and CDR2: SGDLS and YYNGEE. V was clipped by 0 bases and J by 4 bases, with 8 bases between them. Using reference TRBV9 and TRBJ2-7 for the parts outside the CDR3, the full variable domain is DSGVTQTPKHLITATGQRVTLRCSPRSGDLSVYWYQQSLDQGLQFLIQYYNGEERAKGNILERFSAQQFPDLHSELNLSSLELGDSALYFCASSVGAEYEQYFGPGTRLTVT.

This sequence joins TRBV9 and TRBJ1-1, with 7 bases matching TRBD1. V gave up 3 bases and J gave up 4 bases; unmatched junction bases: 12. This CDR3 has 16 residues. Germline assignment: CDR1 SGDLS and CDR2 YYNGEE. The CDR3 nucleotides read TGTGCCAGCAGCGCCGGACGATCGCAGGGGGTCACTGAAGCTTTCTTT. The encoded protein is CASSAGRSQGVTEAFF.

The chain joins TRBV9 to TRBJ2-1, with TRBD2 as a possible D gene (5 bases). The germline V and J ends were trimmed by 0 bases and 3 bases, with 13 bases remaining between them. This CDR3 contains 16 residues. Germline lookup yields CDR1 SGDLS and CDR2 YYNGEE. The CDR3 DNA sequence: TGTGCCAGCAGCGTAGCTCCAGCGGTAGACTACAATGAGCAGTTCTTC. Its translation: CASSVAPAVDYNEQFF.

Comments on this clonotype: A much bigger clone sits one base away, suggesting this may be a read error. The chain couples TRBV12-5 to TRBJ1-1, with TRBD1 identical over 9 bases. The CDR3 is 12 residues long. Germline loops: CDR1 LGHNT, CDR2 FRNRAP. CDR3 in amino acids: CAGGLGQGEAFF. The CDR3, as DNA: TGTGCTGGTGGTTTGGGACAGGGTGAAGCTTTCTTT.

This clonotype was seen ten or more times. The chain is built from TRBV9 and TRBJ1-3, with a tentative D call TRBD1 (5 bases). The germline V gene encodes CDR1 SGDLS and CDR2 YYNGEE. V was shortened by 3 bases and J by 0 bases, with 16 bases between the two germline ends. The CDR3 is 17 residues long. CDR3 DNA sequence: TGTGCCAGCAGCGCCGAACAAAGACAGACCTCTGGAAACACCATATATTTT. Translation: CASSAEQRQTSGNTIYF.

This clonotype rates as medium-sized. In DNA form, the CDR3 reads TGTGCCAGCAGCCGGGGCGAATACGAGCAGTACTTC. Its protein is CASSRGEYEQYF. The chain carries TRBV9 and TRBJ2-7; D may match TRBD1 or TRBD2 (5 bases each). The CDR3 has 12 amino acids. Trimming left V 4 bases short and J 4 bases short, with 9 bases between. Germline V gives CDR1 SGDLS, CDR2 YYNGEE.

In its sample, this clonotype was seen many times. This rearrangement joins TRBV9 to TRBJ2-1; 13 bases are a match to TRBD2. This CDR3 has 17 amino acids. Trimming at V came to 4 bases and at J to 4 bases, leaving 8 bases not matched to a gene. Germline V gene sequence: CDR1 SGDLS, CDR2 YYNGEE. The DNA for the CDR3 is TGTGCCAGCAGCCCTAGACTAGCGGGGGGCCCTTACAATGAGCAGTTCTTC. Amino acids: CASSPRLAGGPYNEQFF.

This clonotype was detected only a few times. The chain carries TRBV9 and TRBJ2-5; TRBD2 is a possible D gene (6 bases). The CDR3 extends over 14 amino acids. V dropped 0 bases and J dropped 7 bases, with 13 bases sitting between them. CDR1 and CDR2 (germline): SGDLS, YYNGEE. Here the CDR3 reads CASSVDPKGGTQYF. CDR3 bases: TGTGCCAGCAGCGTAGACCCTAAGGGAGGGACCCAGTACTTC.

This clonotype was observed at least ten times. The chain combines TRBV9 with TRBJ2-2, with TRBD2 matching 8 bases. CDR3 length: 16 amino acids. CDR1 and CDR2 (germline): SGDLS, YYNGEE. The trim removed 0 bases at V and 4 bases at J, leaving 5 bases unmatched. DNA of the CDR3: TGTGCCAGCAGCGTAGCCGGGGGGGCTCCCACCGGGGAGCTGTTTTTT. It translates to CASSVAGGAPTGELFF.

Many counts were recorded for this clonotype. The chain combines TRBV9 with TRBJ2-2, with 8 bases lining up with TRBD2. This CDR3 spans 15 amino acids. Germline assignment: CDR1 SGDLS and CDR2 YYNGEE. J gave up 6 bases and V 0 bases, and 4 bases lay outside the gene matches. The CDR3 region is CASSVAHSGAGELFF. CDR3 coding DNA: TGTGCCAGCAGCGTAGCCCATAGCGGGGCCGGGGAGCTGTTTTTT.

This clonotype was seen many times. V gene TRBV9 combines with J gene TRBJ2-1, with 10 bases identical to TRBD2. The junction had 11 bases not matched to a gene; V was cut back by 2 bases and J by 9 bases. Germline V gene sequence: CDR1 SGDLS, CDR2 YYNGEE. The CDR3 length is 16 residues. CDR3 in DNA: TGTGCCAGCAGCGTCTCAAGCGGGAGGGGAAGCCCTGAGCAGTTCTTC. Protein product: CASSVSSGRGSPEQFF. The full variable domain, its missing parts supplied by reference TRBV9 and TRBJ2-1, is DSGVTQTPKHLITATGQRVTLRCSPRSGDLSVYWYQQSLDQGLQFLIQYYNGEERAKGNILERFSAQQFPDLHSELNLSSLELGDSALYFCASSVSSGRGSPEQFFGPGTRLTVL.

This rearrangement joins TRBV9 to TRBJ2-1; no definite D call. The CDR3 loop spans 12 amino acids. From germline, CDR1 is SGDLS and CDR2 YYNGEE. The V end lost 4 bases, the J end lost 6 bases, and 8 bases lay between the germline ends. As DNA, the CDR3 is TGTGCCAGCAGCTCCGGCGGCAATGAGCAGTTCTTC. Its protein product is CASSSGGNEQFF.

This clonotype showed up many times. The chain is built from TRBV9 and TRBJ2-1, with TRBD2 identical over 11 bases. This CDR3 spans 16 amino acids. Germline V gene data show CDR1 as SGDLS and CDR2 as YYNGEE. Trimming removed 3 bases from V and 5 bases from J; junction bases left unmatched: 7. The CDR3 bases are TGTGCCAGCAGCGGGGGGGGGACTAGCGGCGACAATGAGCAGTTCTTC. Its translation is CASSGGGTSGDNEQFF. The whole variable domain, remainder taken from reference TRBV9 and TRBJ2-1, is DSGVTQTPKHLITATGQRVTLRCSPRSGDLSVYWYQQSLDQGLQFLIQYYNGEERAKGNILERFSAQQFPDLHSELNLSSLELGDSALYFCASSGGGTSGDNEQFFGPGTRLTVL.

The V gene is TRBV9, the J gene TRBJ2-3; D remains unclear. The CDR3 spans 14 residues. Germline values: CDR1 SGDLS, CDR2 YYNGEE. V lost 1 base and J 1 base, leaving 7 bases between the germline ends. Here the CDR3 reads CASSVRLGTDTQYF. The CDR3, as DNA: TGTGCCAGCAGCGTAAGGTTGGGCACAGATACGCAGTATTTT.

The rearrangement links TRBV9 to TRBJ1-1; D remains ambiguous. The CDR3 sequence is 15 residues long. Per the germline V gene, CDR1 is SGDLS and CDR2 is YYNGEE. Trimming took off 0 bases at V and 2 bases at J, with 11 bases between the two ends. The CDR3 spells CASSVVGGTNTEAFF. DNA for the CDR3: TGTGCCAGCAGCGTAGTGGGAGGAACCAACACTGAAGCTTTCTTT.

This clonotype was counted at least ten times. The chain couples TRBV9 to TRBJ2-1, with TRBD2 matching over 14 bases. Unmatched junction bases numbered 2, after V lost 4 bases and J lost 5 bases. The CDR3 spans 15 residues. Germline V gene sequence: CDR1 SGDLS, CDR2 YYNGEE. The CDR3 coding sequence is TGTGCCAGCAGCCCGACTAGCGGGGGGGACAATGAGCAGTTCTTC. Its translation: CASSPTSGGDNEQFF.

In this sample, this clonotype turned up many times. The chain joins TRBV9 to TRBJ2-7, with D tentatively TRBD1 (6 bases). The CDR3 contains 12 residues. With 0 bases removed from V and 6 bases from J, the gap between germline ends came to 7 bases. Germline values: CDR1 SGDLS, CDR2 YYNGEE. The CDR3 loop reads CASSVVGGEQYF. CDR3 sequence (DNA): TGTGCCAGCAGCGTAGTAGGGGGCGAGCAGTACTTC.

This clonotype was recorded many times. CDR3 DNA sequence: TGTGCCAGCAGCGTAGGCCCCAATCAGCCCCAGCATTTT. It specifies CASSVGPNQPQHF. The chain combines TRBV9 with TRBJ1-5; D uncertain. This CDR3 has 13 amino acids. The V gene's germline CDR1 is SGDLS and CDR2 YYNGEE. Trimming left V 0 bases short and J 3 bases short, with 4 bases between.

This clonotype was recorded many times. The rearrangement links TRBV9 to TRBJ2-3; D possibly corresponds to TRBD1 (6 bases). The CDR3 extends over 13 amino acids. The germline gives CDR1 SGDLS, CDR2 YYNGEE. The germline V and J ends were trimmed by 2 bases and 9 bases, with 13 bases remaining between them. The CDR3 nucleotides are TGTGCCAGCAGCGTCTTCCAGGGGCAAACGCAGTATTTT. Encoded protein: CASSVFQGQTQYF.

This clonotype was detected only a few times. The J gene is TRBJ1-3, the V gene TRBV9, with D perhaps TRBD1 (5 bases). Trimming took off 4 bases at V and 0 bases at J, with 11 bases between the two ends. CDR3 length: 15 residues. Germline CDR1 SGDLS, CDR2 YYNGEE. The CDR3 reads CASSSRGNSGNTIYF. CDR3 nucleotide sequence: TGTGCCAGCAGCTCAAGGGGAAACTCTGGAAACACCATATATTTT. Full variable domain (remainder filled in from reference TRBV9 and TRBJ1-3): DSGVTQTPKHLITATGQRVTLRCSPRSGDLSVYWYQQSLDQGLQFLIQYYNGEERAKGNILERFSAQQFPDLHSELNLSSLELGDSALYFCASSSRGNSGNTIYFGEGSWLTVV.

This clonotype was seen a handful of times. The CDR3 DNA reads as TGTGCCAGCAGCACCCCTAGCGGGGGGACGGAGACCCAGTACTTC. This codes for CASSTPSGGTETQYF. This chain uses TRBV9 with TRBJ2-5; 11 bases map to TRBD2. Per the germline V gene, CDR1 is SGDLS and CDR2 is YYNGEE. This CDR3 has 15 amino acids. The V and J ends lost 4 bases and 5 bases, in that order; junction bases with no gene match: 7.

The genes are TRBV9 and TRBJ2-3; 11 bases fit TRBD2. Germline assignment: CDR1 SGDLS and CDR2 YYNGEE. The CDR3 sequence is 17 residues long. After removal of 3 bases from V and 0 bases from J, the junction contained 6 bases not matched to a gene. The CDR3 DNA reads TGTGCCAGCAGCGACAGACTAGCGGGGAAAAGCACAGATACGCAGTATTTT. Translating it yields CASSDRLAGKSTDTQYF.